This T cell receptor (beta chain) is from a study of CD8+ T cells in alopecia areata. This clone was observed a few times. Its antigen is unknown. Points from the study as a whole: Higher clonality than in normal scalp was seen in lesional scalp, especially alopecia totalis/universalis.

Treatment of the sample: oral pan-JAK inhibitor, 5-10 mg twice daily. RNA was extracted and reverse transcribed into cDNA as the sequencing template. The table came from immunoSEQ multiplex PCR; TCRdb's copy has only in-frame clones and leaves some out. The table has about 180,000 clones, approximately 51% seen once. V was trimmed by 2 bases and J by 2 bases, leaving 17 bases between them. The germline V gene has CDR1 SGHTA and CDR2 FQGTGA. The CDR3 runs 17 residues. The material was CD8+ T cells sorted from blood, obtained around week 54, from a patient treated with tofacitinib. The sequence derives from a human donor with alopecia areata. This chain joins TRBV7-3 and TRBJ2-3; D is unclear. The CDR3 DNA sequence: TGTGCCAGCAGCTTATACCCACGGGCCAGCGACACAGATACGCAGTATTTT. Encoded protein: CASSLYPRASDTDTQYF.